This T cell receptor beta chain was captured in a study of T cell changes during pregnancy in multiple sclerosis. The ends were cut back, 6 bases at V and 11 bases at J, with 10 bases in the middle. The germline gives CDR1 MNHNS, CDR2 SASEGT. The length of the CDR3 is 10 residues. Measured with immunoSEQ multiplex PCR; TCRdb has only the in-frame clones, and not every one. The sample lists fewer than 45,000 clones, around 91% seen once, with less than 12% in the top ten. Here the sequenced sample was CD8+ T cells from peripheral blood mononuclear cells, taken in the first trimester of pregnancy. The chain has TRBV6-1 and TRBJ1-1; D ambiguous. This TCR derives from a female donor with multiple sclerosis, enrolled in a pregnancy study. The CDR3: CASRENFAFF. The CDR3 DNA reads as TGTGCCAGCAGGGAGAATTTCGCTTTCTTT.